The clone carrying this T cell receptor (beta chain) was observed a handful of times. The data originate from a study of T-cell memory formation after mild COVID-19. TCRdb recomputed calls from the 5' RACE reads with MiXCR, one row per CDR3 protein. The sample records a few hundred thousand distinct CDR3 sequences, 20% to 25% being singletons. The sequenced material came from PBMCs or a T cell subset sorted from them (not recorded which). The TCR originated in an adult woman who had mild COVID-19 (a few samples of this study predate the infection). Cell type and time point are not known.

The CDR3 loop reads CASSLPRGETDEQFF. Written as DNA, the CDR3 is TGTGCCAGCAGTTTACCCAGGGGAGAGACTGATGAGCAGTTCTTC. J is TRBJ2-1 and V is TRBV12-3 or TRBV12-4; D perhaps matches TRBD1 (6 bases). V gave up 2 bases and J gave up 8 bases, with 16 bases separating them. The CDR3 loop spans 15 amino acids.